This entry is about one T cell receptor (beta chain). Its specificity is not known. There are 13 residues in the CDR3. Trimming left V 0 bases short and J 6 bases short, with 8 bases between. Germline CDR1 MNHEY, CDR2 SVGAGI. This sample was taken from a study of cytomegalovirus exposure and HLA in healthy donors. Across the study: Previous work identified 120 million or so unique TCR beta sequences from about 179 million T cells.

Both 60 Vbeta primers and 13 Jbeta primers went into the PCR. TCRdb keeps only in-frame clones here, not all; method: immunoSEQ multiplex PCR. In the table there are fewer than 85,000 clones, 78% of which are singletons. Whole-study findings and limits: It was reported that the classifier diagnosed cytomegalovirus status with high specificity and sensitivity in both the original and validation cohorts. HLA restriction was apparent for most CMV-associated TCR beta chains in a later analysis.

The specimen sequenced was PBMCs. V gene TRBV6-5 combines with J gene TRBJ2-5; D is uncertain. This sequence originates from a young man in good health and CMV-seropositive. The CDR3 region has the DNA TGTGCCAGCAGTTACTCGGTTAGCCAGACCCAGTACTTC. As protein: CASSYSVSQTQYF.